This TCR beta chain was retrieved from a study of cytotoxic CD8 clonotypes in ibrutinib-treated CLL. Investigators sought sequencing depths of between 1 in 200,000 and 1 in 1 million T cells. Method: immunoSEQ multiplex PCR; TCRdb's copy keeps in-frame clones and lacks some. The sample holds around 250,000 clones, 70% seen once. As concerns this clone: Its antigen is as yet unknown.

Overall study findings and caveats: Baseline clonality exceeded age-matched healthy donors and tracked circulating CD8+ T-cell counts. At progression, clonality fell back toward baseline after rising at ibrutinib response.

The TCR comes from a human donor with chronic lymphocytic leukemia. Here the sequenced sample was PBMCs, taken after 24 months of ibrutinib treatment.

The chain's CDR3 is CASSPAGGKKSYNEQFF. The CDR3 coding sequence is TGTGCCAGCAGCCCGGCGGGCGGGAAAAAATCCTACAATGAGCAGTTCTTC. V gene TRBV5-4 combines with J gene TRBJ2-1; D is perhaps TRBD2 (6 bases). This CDR3 comprises 17 residues. CDR1 SGHNT and CDR2 YYREEE come from the germline V gene (reference sequence). Between the trimmed V and J ends, which lost 4 bases and 1 base, there was a span of 18 bases.